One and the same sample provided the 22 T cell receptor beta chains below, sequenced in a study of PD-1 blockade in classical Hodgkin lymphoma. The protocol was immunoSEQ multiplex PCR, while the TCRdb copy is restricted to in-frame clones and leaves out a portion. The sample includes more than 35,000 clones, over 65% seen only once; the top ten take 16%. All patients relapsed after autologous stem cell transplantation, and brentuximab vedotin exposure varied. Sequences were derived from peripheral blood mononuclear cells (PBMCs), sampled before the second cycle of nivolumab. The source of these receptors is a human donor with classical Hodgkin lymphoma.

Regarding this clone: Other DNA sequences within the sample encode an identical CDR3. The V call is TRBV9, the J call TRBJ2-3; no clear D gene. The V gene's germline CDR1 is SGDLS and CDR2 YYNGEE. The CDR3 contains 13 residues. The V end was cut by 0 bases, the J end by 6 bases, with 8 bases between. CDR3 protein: CASSVGSPDTQYF. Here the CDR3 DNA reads TGTGCCAGCAGCGTAGGGTCTCCGGATACGCAGTATTTT.

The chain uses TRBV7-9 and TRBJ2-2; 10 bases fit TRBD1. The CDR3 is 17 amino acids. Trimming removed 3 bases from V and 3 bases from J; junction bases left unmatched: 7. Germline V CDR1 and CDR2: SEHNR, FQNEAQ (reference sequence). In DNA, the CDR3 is TGTGCCAGCAGCTTTGAAGCGGGACAGGGGTACACCGGGGAGCTGTTTTTT. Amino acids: CASSFEAGQGYTGELFF.

CDR3 in amino acids: CASSLETGVDEQYF. CDR3 DNA sequence: TGCGCCAGCAGCTTGGAGACAGGCGTTGACGAGCAGTACTTC. The chain combines TRBV5-1 with TRBJ2-7; the D gene is possibly TRBD1 (6 bases). The CDR3 contains 14 residues. CDR1 is SGHRS and CDR2 is YFSETQ in the germline V gene. V lost 0 bases to trimming and J lost 5 bases, with 12 bases between them. Supplemented by reference TRBV5-1 and TRBJ2-7, the full variable domain reads KAGVTQTPRYLIKTRGQQVTLSCSPISGHRSVSWYQQTPGQGLQFLFEYFSETQRNKGNFPGRFSGRQFSNSRSEMNVSTLELGDSALYLCASSLETGVDEQYFGPGTRLTVT.

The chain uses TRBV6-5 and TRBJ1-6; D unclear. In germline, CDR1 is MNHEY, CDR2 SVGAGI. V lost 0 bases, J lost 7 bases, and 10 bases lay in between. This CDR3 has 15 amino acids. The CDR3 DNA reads TGTGCCAGCAGTTACTCCTACAACCAAAATTCACCCCTCCACTTT. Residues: CASSYSYNQNSPLHF.

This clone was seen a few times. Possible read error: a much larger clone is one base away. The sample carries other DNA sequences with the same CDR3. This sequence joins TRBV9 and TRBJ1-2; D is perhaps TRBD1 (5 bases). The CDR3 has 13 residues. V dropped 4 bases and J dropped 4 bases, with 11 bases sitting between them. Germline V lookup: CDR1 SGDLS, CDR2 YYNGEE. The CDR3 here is CASSLDSAYGYTF. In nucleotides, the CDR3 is TGTGCCAGCAGCCTCGACAGCGCCTATGGCTACACCTTC.

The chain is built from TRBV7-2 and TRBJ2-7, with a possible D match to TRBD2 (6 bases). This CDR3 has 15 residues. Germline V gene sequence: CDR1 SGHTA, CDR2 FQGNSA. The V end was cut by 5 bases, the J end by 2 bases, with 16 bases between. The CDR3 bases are TGTGCCAGCAGCAACCCCGGGACTTTCCCCTACGAGCAGTACTTC. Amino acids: CASSNPGTFPYEQYF.

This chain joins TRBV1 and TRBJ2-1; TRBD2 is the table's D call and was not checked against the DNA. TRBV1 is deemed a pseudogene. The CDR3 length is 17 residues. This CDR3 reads CTSSQAGWQRSYNEQFF. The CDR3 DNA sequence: TGCACCAGCAGCCAAGCGGGGTGGCAGCGCTCCTACAATGAGCAGTTCTTC.

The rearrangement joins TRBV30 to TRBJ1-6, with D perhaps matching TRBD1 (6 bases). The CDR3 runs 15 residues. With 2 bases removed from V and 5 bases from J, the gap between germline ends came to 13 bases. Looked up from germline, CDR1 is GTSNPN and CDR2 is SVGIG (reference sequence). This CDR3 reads CAWSLEGQNNSPLHF. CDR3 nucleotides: TGTGCCTGGAGTTTGGAGGGACAAAATAATTCACCCCTCCACTTT.

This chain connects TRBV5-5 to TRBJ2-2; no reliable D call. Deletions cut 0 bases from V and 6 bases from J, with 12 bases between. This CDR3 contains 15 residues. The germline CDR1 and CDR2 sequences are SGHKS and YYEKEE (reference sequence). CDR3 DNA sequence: TGTGCCAGCAGCTTGGTTATCCAGCGAGCCGGGGAGCTGTTTTTT. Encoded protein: CASSLVIQRAGELFF.

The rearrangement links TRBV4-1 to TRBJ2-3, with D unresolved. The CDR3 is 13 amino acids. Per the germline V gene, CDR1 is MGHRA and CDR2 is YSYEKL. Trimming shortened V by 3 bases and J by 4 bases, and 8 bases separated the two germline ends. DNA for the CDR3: TGCGCCAGCAGCCATTGGAGTGCAGATACGCAGTATTTT. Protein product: CASSHWSADTQYF.

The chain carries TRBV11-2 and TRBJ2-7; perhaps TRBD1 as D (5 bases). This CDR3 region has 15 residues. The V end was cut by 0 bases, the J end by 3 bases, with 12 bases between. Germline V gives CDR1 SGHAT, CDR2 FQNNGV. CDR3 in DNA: TGTGCCAGCAGCTTAGAGGCAGGGAATAGCTACGAGCAGTACTTC. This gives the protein CASSLEAGNSYEQYF.

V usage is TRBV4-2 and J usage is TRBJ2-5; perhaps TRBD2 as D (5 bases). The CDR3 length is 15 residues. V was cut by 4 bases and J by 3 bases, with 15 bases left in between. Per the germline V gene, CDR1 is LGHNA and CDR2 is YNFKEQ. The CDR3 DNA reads TGTGCCAGCAGCCCCCGCTCGGGGATTGAAGAGACCCAGTACTTC. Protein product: CASSPRSGIEETQYF.

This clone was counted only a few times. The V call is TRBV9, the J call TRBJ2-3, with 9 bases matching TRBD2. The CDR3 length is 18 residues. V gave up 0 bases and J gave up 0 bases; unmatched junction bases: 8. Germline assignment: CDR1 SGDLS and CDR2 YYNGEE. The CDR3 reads CASSVEGGGVSSTDTQYF. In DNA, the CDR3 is TGTGCCAGCAGCGTAGAAGGCGGGGGGGTTTCTAGCACAGATACGCAGTATTTT.

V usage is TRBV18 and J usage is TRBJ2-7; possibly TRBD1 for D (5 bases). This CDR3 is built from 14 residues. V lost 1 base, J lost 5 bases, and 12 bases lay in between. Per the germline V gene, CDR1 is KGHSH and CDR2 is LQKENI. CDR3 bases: TGTGCCAGCTCACCACTGTCGGGCAGGGACGAGCAGTACTTC. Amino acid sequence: CASSPLSGRDEQYF.

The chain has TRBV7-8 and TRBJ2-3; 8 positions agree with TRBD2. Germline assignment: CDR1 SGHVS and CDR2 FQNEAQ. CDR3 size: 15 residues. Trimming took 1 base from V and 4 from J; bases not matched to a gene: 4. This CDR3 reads CASSLVSGAADTQYF. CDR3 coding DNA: TGTGCCAGCAGCTTAGTTAGCGGGGCCGCAGATACGCAGTATTTT.

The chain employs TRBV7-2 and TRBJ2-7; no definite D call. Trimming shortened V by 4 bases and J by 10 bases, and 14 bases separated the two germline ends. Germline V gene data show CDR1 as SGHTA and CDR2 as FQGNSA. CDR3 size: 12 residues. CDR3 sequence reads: CASSSHYSPQYF. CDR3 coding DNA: TGTGCCAGCAGCTCGCACTACAGTCCCCAGTACTTC.

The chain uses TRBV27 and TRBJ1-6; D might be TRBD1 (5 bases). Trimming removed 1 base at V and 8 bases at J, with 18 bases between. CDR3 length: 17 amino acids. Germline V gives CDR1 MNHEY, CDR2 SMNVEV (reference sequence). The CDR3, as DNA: TGTGCCAGCAGTTTATTACCCCCTTGGGGGAGCGATTCACCCCTCCACTTT. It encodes CASSLLPPWGSDSPLHF.

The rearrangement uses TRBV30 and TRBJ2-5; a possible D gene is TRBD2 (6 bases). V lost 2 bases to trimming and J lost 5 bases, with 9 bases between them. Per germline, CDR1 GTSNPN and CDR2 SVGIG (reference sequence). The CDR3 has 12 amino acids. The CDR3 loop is CAWSPGGETQYF. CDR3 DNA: TGTGCCTGGAGTCCAGGAGGGGAGACCCAGTACTTC.

The CDR3 nucleotides are TGTGCCAGCAGCGTCGACAGGGTAAGGGAACGGAGGCAGTTCTTC. It codes for CASSVDRVRERRQFF. The chain combines TRBV5-5 with TRBJ2-1; 7 bases are shared with TRBD1. CDR3 size: 15 residues. Germline trimming cut 4 bases from V and 12 bases from J; bases unmatched to any gene: 16. The V gene's germline CDR1 is SGHKS and CDR2 YYEKEE (reference sequence). The full variable domain, its missing parts supplied by reference TRBV5-5 and TRBJ2-1, is DAGVTQSPTHLIKTRGQQVTLRCSPISGHKSVSWYQQVLGQGPQFIFQYYEKEERGRGNFPDRFSARQFPNYSSELNVNALLLGDSALYLCASSVDRVRERRQFFGPGTRLTVL.

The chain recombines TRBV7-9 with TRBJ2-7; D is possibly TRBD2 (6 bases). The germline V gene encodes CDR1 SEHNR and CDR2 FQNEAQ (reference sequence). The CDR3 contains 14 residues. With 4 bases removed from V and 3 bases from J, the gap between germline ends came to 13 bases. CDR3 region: CASSSPRGFYEQYF. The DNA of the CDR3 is TGTGCCAGCAGCTCCCCACGGGGGTTCTACGAGCAGTACTTC.

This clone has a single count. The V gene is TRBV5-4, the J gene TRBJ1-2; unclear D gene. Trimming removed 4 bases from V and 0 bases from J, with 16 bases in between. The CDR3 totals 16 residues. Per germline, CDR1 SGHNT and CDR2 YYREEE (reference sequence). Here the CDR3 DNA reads TGTGCCAGCAGCCTACCATCAGGAGGAGCTAACTATGGCTACACCTTC. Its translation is CASSLPSGGANYGYTF.

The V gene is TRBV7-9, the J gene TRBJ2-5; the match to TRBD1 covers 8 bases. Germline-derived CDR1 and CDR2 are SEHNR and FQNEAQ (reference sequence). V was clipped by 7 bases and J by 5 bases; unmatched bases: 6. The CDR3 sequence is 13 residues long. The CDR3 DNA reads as TGTGCCAGCAACTCAGGGGGCATCGAGACCCAGTACTTC. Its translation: CASNSGGIETQYF.